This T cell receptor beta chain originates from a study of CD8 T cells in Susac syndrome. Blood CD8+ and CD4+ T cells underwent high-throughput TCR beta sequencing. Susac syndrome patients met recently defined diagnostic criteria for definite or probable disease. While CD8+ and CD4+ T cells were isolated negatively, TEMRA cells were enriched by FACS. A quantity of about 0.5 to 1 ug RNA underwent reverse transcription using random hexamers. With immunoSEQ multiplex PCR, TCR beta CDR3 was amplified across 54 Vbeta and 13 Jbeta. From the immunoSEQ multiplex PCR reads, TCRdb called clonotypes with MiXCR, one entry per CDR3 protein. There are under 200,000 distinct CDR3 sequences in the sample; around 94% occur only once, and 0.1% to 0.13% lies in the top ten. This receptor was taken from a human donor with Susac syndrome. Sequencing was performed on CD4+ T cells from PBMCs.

CDR3 residues: CASSVSSSPTEAFF. The CDR3 DNA reads TGTGCCAGCAGCGTATCATCCAGCCCCACTGAAGCTTTCTTT. This chain connects TRBV9 to TRBJ1-1; D is unresolved. CDR3 size: 14 residues. Germline V lookup: CDR1 SGDLS, CDR2 YYNGEE. The V gene lost 1 base and the J gene lost 4 bases, with 11 bases spanning the gap. Full variable domain (missing parts from reference TRBV9 and TRBJ1-1): DSGVTQTPKHLITATGQRVTLRCSPRSGDLSVYWYQQSLDQGLQFLIQYYNGEERAKGNILERFSAQQFPDLHSELNLSSLELGDSALYFCASSVSSSPTEAFFGQGTRLTVV.